This passage covers 5 T cell receptor beta chains from one sample sequenced in a study of blood T cell repertoires in COVID-19. This table comes from immunoSEQ multiplex PCR, and its TCRdb copy is limited to in-frame clones, with some not included. The sample has some 230,000 clones, 65% to 90% seen once. The sample was peripheral blood. The receptor set was obtained from a woman in her 50s with acute or convalescent COVID-19.

This chain uses TRBV9 with TRBJ2-1, with TRBD2 matching over 8 bases. From germline, CDR1 is SGDLS and CDR2 YYNGEE. The CDR3 sequence is 20 residues long. V shed 0 bases, J shed 3 bases, and the junction held 17 bases outside the gene matches. CDR3 region: CASSVGAGLSRAGGYNEQFF. CDR3 bases: TGTGCCAGCAGCGTAGGTGCGGGACTTAGCCGGGCGGGGGGCTACAATGAGCAGTTCTTC.

This chain links TRBV5-4 with TRBJ2-1, with TRBD1 matching over 7 bases. The CDR3 totals 15 residues. Trimming cost V 4 bases and J 7 bases; bases outside gene matches: 11. Per the germline V gene, CDR1 is SGHNT and CDR2 is YYREEE (reference sequence). The CDR3 reads CASSPWTGYKNEQFF. The CDR3 coding sequence is TGTGCCAGCAGCCCCTGGACAGGTTACAAAAATGAGCAGTTCTTC.

V gene TRBV9 combines with J gene TRBJ2-5; 8 nucleotides line up with TRBD1. The germline gives CDR1 SGDLS, CDR2 YYNGEE. The CDR3 covers 14 residues. V shed 3 bases and J 4 bases; nucleotides not matched to a gene: 5. CDR3 coding DNA: TGTGCCAGCAGCGCCTCACAGGGGGGAGAGACCCAGTACTTC. This encodes CASSASQGGETQYF.

The chain is built from TRBV3-1 (or the pseudogene TRBV3-2) and TRBJ1-1, with a tentative D call TRBD1 (6 bases). The germline gives CDR1 LGHDT, CDR2 YNNKEL (reference sequence). The CDR3 has 16 residues. V was pared by 3 bases and J by 5 bases, with 19 bases between. CDR3 sequence reads: CASSQARTGSGTEAFF. The CDR3 DNA reads as TGTGCCAGCAGCCAGGCTAGAACAGGGTCGGGAACTGAAGCTTTCTTT.

The V and J genes are TRBV7-3 and TRBJ2-2; 9 bases align to TRBD1. The CDR3 covers 16 residues. V shed 6 bases, J shed 6 bases, and the junction held 11 bases outside the gene matches. Germline V gene lookup returns CDR1 SGHTA and CDR2 FQGTGA. In DNA, the CDR3 is TGTGCCAGCAGACGCGGGACAGGGATAGGATCCGGGGAGCTGTTTTTT. It translates to CASRRGTGIGSGELFF.